The clone carrying this T cell receptor beta chain has ten or more counts. Germline V gene data show CDR1 as LGHNT and CDR2 as FRNRAP. V was shortened by 7 bases and J by 3 bases, with 15 bases between the two germline ends. The CDR3 is 15 residues long. These data belong to a study of T cells in Graves' hyperthyroidism and ophthalmopathy. The overall study: At the time of initial diagnosis and before any treatment, peripheral blood was collected.

Thyroid ultrasound, orbital computed tomography, clinical symptoms, and serum thyroxine and TRAb underpinned diagnoses. Amplified TCR beta CDR3 regions derived from RNA transcripts. HTBI primers were the set used in a first-round RT-PCR of the TCR CDR3. TCRdb ran MiXCR on the multiplex PCR reads and lists one entry per CDR3 protein. Of roughly 560,000 distinct CDR3 sequences in the sample, approximately 15% are singletons; the top ten hold 3.5% to 4.5%. This TCR was recovered from a woman aged 40 to 50 with Graves' ophthalmopathy. V gene TRBV12-5 combines with J gene TRBJ2-2; possible D gene TRBD1, 5 bases. Sequenced input: blood. This CDR3 is CASVEQVADTGELFF. DNA for the CDR3: TGTGCTAGTGTTGAACAGGTGGCGGACACCGGGGAGCTGTTTTTT.